Shown below are 9 T cell receptor beta chains from a single sample sequenced in a study of blood T cell repertoires in COVID-19. This table comes from immunoSEQ multiplex PCR, and its TCRdb copy is limited to in-frame clones, with some not included. The sample includes about 220,000 clones, 82% of them seen just once. What was sequenced was PBMCs or T cells enriched from blood (not recorded which). These receptors originate from a woman aged 60 to 75 who had recovered from COVID-19.

In this sample, this clone turned up a few times. This chain links TRBV12-3 or TRBV12-4 with TRBJ1-4; D is unresolved. The CDR3 runs to 11 residues. V lost 3 bases to trimming and J lost 7 bases, with 3 bases between them. CDR3 coding DNA: TGTGCCAGCAGTTTCTCTGAAAAACTGTTTTTT. Encoded protein: CASSFSEKLFF.

J is TRBJ2-5 and V is TRBV5-6, with D possibly being TRBD1 (5 bases). The length of the CDR3 is 15 residues. Trimming took 2 bases from V and 2 from J, leaving 13 bases between them. In germline, CDR1 is SGHDT, CDR2 YYEEEE. The CDR3 bases are TGTGCCAGCAGCTTTGGGGCTACTTCACAAGAGACCCAGTACTTC. Protein: CASSFGATSQETQYF.

The genes are TRBV19 and TRBJ1-2, with D maybe TRBD1 (5 bases). V lost 4 bases, J lost 5 bases, and 8 bases lay in between. This CDR3 spans 12 amino acids. Per germline, CDR1 LNHDA and CDR2 SQIVND (reference sequence). For the CDR3, the DNA is TGTGCCAGTAGTAGCGGGGGGTATGGCTACACCTTC. Translation: CASSSGGYGYTF.

J is TRBJ2-1 and V is TRBV10-3, with TRBD2 matching over 9 bases. Germline V gene lookup returns CDR1 ENHRY and CDR2 SYGVKD. With V trimmed by 6 bases and J by 4 bases, 13 bases remained unmatched. The CDR3 runs to 17 residues. The CDR3 sequence: CAIRGTQKRGVYNEQFF. The DNA of the CDR3 is TGTGCCATCAGGGGGACCCAGAAGCGGGGGGTGTACAATGAGCAGTTCTTC.

J is TRBJ2-1 and V is TRBV5-5, with 11 bases aligning to TRBD2. CDR3 length: 16 amino acids. Germline CDR1 and CDR2: SGHKS and YYEKEE (reference sequence). The J segment lost 5 bases and the V segment lost 0 bases, leaving 4 bases of the junction unmatched. The CDR3 loop is CASSLAGLAGNNEQFF. The CDR3 region has the DNA TGTGCCAGCAGCTTGGCCGGACTAGCGGGCAACAATGAGCAGTTCTTC.

In this sample, this clone turned up a few times. This CDR3 is CASSQGQISYNEQFF. For the CDR3, the DNA is TGCGCCAGCAGCCAAGGACAGATCTCCTACAATGAGCAGTTCTTC. The chain carries TRBV5-1 and TRBJ2-1; a weak D match, TRBD1 (6 bases). V was trimmed by 4 bases and J by 0 bases, leaving 11 bases between them. Germline V gene data show CDR1 as SGHRS and CDR2 as YFSETQ. CDR3 length: 15 residues.

The chain joins TRBV6-5 to TRBJ2-2; unclear D gene. Germline-derived CDR1 and CDR2 are MNHEY and SVGAGI. This CDR3 is 13 amino acids long. The germline V and J ends were trimmed by 8 bases and 6 bases, with 13 bases remaining between them. CDR3 residues: CASRVDRPGELFF. The DNA for the CDR3 is TGTGCCAGCCGGGTTGACCGGCCCGGGGAGCTGTTTTTT.

This chain links TRBV5-4 with TRBJ1-6; D unclear. Looked up from germline, CDR1 is SGHNT and CDR2 is YYREEE (reference sequence). This CDR3 spans 16 amino acids. The V end lost 3 bases, the J end lost 11 bases, and 21 bases lay between the germline ends. CDR3 bases: TGTGCCAGCAGCTCAGACCCGACAAGCACAAAACCACCCCTCCACTTT. Its translation: CASSSDPTSTKPPLHF.

The chain uses TRBV7-9 and TRBJ1-6; a weak D match, TRBD1 (6 bases). V was pared by 5 bases and J by 2 bases, with 10 bases between. The CDR3 covers 15 residues. Looked up from germline, CDR1 is SEHNR and CDR2 is FQNEAQ (reference sequence). The CDR3 region is CASSLTGTYNSPLHF. The CDR3 nucleotides are TGTGCCAGCAGCCTGACAGGAACCTATAATTCACCCCTCCACTTT.